The entry that follows covers one T cell receptor (beta chain) sequence. Its recognized antigen is unknown. Base qualities are missing; no much larger clone stands one base away. The immunoSEQ Assay, a bias-controlled multiplex PCR, was used to amplify TCRbeta CDR3 regions from genomic DNA. The paper's processing steps were these. The number of nucleated cells in each sample was estimated by amplification of reference gene primers within the assay. To quantify the absolute abundance of each unique TCRbeta CDR3 rearrangement, sequence reads were collapsed and filtered. For each sample, productive Simpson clonality was calculated as the square root of Simpson's diversity index across productive rearrangements. TCRdb carries this immuneACCESS record with in-frame sequences only. Its versions omit some clonotypes, under half of them owing to an unresolved V gene in the studies checked, with the rest unexplained. D and trimming come from the DNA, and the V and J calls and clone size come from that table. Recorded for this sample are a few hundred thousand clones; approximately 80% of them occurred a single time. The leading ten clones occupy about 7.4% of the sample.

CDR1 SGHRS and CDR2 YFSETQ were looked up in the germline V gene. Trimming removed 5 bases from V and 0 bases from J; the gene matches leave 0 bases unexplained. Spanning cysteine to phenylalanine, the CDR3 consists of 13 amino acids. Of the read, only the CDR3 DNA is kept; its 39 bases are in frame from base 1. The data derive from a study of blood T cell repertoires in COVID-19 (dated by TCRdb to about 2020). Looking at the study overall: Samples covering the acute and convalescent phases of COVID-19 were provided by collaborators in the United States, Italy and Spain. The material from the prospective study consisted of cDNA or gDNA derived from T cells, B-cell-depleted T cells, or PBMCs. The dataset comprised deeply sampled blood TCRbeta repertoires from subjects exposed to, actively infected with, or recovered from COVID-19. The repertoires were released in a freely available public database intended as a resource for research on the immune response to SARS-CoV-2. The samples were drawn from two sources: the first 160 participants of the ongoing ImmuneRACE study, and approximately 1,300 subjects contributed by 6 global collaborators. Nearly every sample came with metadata listing a de-identified subject ID, COVID-19 status, age in years and sex. HLA class I and class II types, where available, came from metadata supplied by the sample provider rather than from assay-based typing.

The investigation overall reported the following: Clinical and demographic metadata were provided uncurated, with the amount varying by source and participant.

Whole blood was collected in K2EDTA tubes by collaborating institutions according to the institutions' own protocols. For TCRbeta analysis, collaborator samples were shipped as frozen whole blood, as isolated PBMCs, or as DNA extracted from either sample type. Sequencing was done on a sample of peripheral blood. Here the chain combines TRBV5-1 and TRBJ1-1, with 8 junctional bases fitting TRBD1. The receptor's source is a woman in her forties or fifties with acute or convalescent COVID-19. The DNA sequence is as follows: TGCGCCAGCAGACAGGGGGTGAACACTGAAGCTTTCTTT. Its coded protein is CASRQGVNTEAFF.